This entry lists 31 T cell receptor beta chains sequenced from one sample in a study of T cell changes during pregnancy in multiple sclerosis. Only in-frame clones appear in the TCRdb table, and some are missing; sequencing was by immunoSEQ multiplex PCR. This sample carries about 20,000 clones, 88% of them seen once, and the ten largest clones take 7%. The sequencing here drew on CD8+ T cells from peripheral blood mononuclear cells, taken in the third trimester of pregnancy. The source is a female donor in good health, enrolled as a control in a pregnancy study.

The genes are TRBV7-9 and TRBJ2-7; 7 positions agree with TRBD1. Germline V gene data show CDR1 as SEHNR and CDR2 as FQNEAQ (reference sequence). J lost 1 base, V lost 4 bases, and 4 bases had no gene match. This CDR3 contains 14 residues. In DNA form, the CDR3 reads TGTGCCAGCAGCTCAGGGGGTAGGTCCTACGAGCAGTACTTC. The encoded protein is CASSSGGRSYEQYF.

V is TRBV4-1 and J is TRBJ1-5; D remains unclear. Trimming took off 1 base at V and 6 bases at J, with 22 bases between the two ends. Per the germline V gene, CDR1 is MGHRA and CDR2 is YSYEKL. CDR3 length: 18 amino acids. In DNA form, the CDR3 reads TGCGCCAGCAGCCAAGTACTCGAGGCAACGAAAAGAGGTCAGCCCCAGCATTTT. Encoded protein: CASSQVLEATKRGQPQHF.

The chain recombines TRBV14 with TRBJ2-2; D is perhaps TRBD2 (6 bases). V dropped 0 bases and J dropped 6 bases, with 11 bases sitting between them. The V gene's germline CDR1 is SGHDN and CDR2 FVKESK. CDR3 length: 15 amino acids. The CDR3 loop reads CASSQESGRSGELFF. The CDR3 DNA follows: TGTGCCAGCAGCCAAGAGTCAGGGAGGTCCGGGGAGCTGTTTTTT.

The V gene is TRBV7-9, the J gene TRBJ2-1; a weak D match, TRBD2 (5 bases). Trimming stripped 3 bases from V and 8 bases from J, with 11 bases between. The CDR3 covers 13 residues. Per the germline V gene, CDR1 is SEHNR and CDR2 is FQNEAQ (reference sequence). The CDR3 protein is CASSLGSADEQFF. The CDR3, as DNA: TGTGCCAGCAGCTTGGGCTCAGCGGATGAGCAGTTCTTC.

The CDR3 bases are TGTGCCAGCACAGGGGGCCGGGAGCTGTTTTTT. It translates to CASTGGRELFF. The chain carries TRBV6-6 and TRBJ2-2; TRBD1 aligns across 8 bases. The CDR3 consists of 11 residues. V trimming: 7 bases; J trimming: 9 bases; junction bases outside the gene matches: 1. CDR1 and CDR2 (germline): MNHNY, SVGAGI (reference sequence).

The table lists this clone with a count of one. Here the CDR3 reads CASMRGETQYF. DNA for the CDR3: TGTGCCAGTATGAGAGGAGAGACCCAGTACTTC. This sequence joins TRBV19 and TRBJ2-5; no definite D call. Trimming pared 7 bases from V and 4 bases from J, leaving 7 bases between. CDR1 and CDR2 (germline): LNHDA, SQIVND (reference sequence). The CDR3 runs 11 residues.

The J gene is TRBJ2-7, the V gene TRBV7-8, with 11 positions matching TRBD1. The CDR3 runs 17 residues. From germline, CDR1 is SGHVS and CDR2 FQNEAQ. V lost 1 base and J lost 1; bases outside the gene matches: 6. CDR3 amino acids: CASSLGTGGLWSYEQYF. CDR3 DNA sequence: TGTGCCAGCAGCTTAGGGACAGGGGGCCTCTGGTCCTACGAGCAGTACTTC.

The rearrangement joins TRBV4-1 to TRBJ2-5; possibly TRBD2 for D (5 bases). With the DNA end fitting TRBJ2-7 better, the J assignment may be wrong. CDR1 and CDR2 from the germline V gene are MGHRA and YSYEKL. CDR3 size: 15 residues. Written as DNA, the CDR3 is TGCGCCAGCAGCCAAGGAGGGATCGGCTTGGGCGAGCAGTACTTC. Translation gives CASSQGGIGLGEQYF.

The V gene is TRBV19, the J gene TRBJ2-1; possibly TRBD2 for D (5 bases). The CDR3 runs to 16 residues. Germline CDR1 LNHDA, CDR2 SQIVND (reference sequence). V was clipped by 5 bases and J by 15 bases, with 29 bases between them. CDR3 sequence reads: CASSPDTVQRMAGRFF. DNA for the CDR3: TGTGCCAGTAGTCCCGACACAGTTCAGCGGATGGCCGGGCGGTTCTTC. The whole variable domain, filled in from reference TRBV19 and TRBJ2-1, reads DGGITQSPKYLFRKEGQNVTLSCEQNLNHDAMYWYRQDPGQGLRLIYYSQIVNDFQKGDIAEGYSVSREKKESFPLTVTSAQKNPTAFYLCASSPDTVQRMAGRFFGPGTRLTVL.

V is TRBV6-6 and J is TRBJ1-5; D is unresolved. Germline V gene data show CDR1 as MNHNY and CDR2 as SVGAGI (reference sequence). V lost 4 bases, J lost 2 bases, and 9 bases lay in between. The CDR3 totals 14 residues. Written as DNA, the CDR3 is TGTGCCAGCAGTTCCCCAATTGGCAATCAGCCCCAGCATTTT. This sequence encodes CASSSPIGNQPQHF.

This rearrangement joins TRBV9 to TRBJ2-1; 9 nucleotides line up with TRBD2. The length of the CDR3 is 15 residues. J lost 6 bases, V lost 6 bases, and 10 bases had no gene match. Germline lookup yields CDR1 SGDLS and CDR2 YYNGEE. The CDR3 DNA is TGTGCCAGCAACCGTGGTAGCGGGAGTAGCAATGAGCAGTTCTTC. It translates to CASNRGSGSSNEQFF.

The chain employs TRBV7-2 and TRBJ2-7, with 9 bases identical to TRBD1. Germline lookup yields CDR1 SGHTA and CDR2 FQGNSA. V lost 9 bases to trimming and J lost 6 bases; unmatched junction nucleotides: 9. The CDR3 length is 13 residues. CDR3 loop: CASRPGQGSEQYF. The CDR3 region has the DNA TGTGCCAGTCGACCGGGACAGGGATCCGAGCAGTACTTC.

The rearrangement links TRBV12-5 to TRBJ1-4, with TRBD1 matching over 8 bases. The ends lost 6 bases at V and 3 bases at J; junction bases unmatched: 3. The CDR3 extends over 14 amino acids. Looked up from germline, CDR1 is LGHNT and CDR2 is FRNRAP. In DNA form, the CDR3 reads TGTGCTAGTGGGACAGGGGTGTCTAATGAAAAACTGTTTTTT. Translation gives CASGTGVSNEKLFF.

This clone was observed a single time. This chain links TRBV19 with TRBJ1-1, with 9 bases aligning to TRBD1. V dropped 5 bases and J dropped 3; count of bases not matched to a gene: 4. CDR3 length: 14 residues. Per the germline V gene, CDR1 is LNHDA and CDR2 is SQIVND (reference sequence). CDR3 loop: CASSLGQGYTEAFF. The DNA for the CDR3 is TGTGCCAGTAGTTTGGGACAGGGATACACTGAAGCTTTCTTT.

This clone occurred once. This chain links TRBV19 with TRBJ2-1, with 10 bases aligning to TRBD2. J lost 4 bases, V lost 7 bases, and 7 bases had no gene match. The CDR3 sequence is 15 residues long. Germline V gene sequence: CDR1 LNHDA, CDR2 SQIVND (reference sequence). CDR3 region: CASTLSGGPYNEQFF. The CDR3 nucleotides are TGTGCCAGTACCCTTAGCGGGGGGCCTTACAATGAGCAGTTCTTC.

The J gene is TRBJ2-2, the V gene TRBV19; TRBD1 matches 7 bases. The ends lost 7 bases at V and 3 bases at J; junction bases unmatched: 5. Germline assignment: CDR1 LNHDA and CDR2 SQIVND (reference sequence). The CDR3 totals 14 residues. The CDR3 protein is CASNQDRYTGELFF. The CDR3 DNA sequence: TGTGCCAGTAACCAGGACAGGTACACCGGGGAGCTGTTTTTT.

The chain recombines TRBV27 with TRBJ2-7, with 9 bases aligning to TRBD1. After removal of 6 bases from V and 3 bases from J, the junction contained 9 bases not matched to a gene. CDR1 is MNHEY and CDR2 is SMNVEV in the germline V gene (reference sequence). The CDR3 contains 15 residues. The CDR3 coding sequence is TGTGCCAGCAGCCCATTGGGACAGGGTTTCTACGAGCAGTACTTC. Its translation: CASSPLGQGFYEQYF.

The chain carries TRBV12-5 and TRBJ2-1, with D maybe TRBD2 (5 bases). The germline V and J ends were trimmed by 1 base and 6 bases, with 16 bases remaining between them. This CDR3 is built from 16 residues. Germline V gene data show CDR1 as LGHNT and CDR2 as FRNRAP. Written as DNA, the CDR3 is TGTGCTAGTGGTTTGGGGTTCGGGATTTCAGGCAATGAGCAGTTCTTC. Amino acids: CASGLGFGISGNEQFF.

The chain combines TRBV9 with TRBJ2-7, with D possibly being TRBD1 (6 bases). The CDR3 has 16 amino acids. From germline, CDR1 is SGDLS and CDR2 YYNGEE. Trimming stripped 4 bases from V and 6 bases from J, with 23 bases between. CDR3 coding DNA: TGTGCCAGCAGCCATCAACGAGGGGGAGTGAGTCCCGAGCAGTACTTC. It yields the protein CASSHQRGGVSPEQYF.

The chain carries TRBV9 and TRBJ2-7; 8 positions match TRBD1. Germline loops: CDR1 SGDLS, CDR2 YYNGEE. V lost 2 bases, J lost 0 bases, and 4 bases stayed unmatched. The CDR3 has 15 amino acids. The CDR3 region is CASSVGDRNSYEQYF. The CDR3 DNA follows: TGTGCCAGCAGCGTTGGGGACAGGAACTCCTACGAGCAGTACTTC.

This chain joins TRBV6-5 and TRBJ1-1, with D tentatively TRBD1 (6 bases). CDR3 length: 13 amino acids. Trimming took 2 bases from V and 5 from J, leaving 9 bases between them. CDR1 and CDR2 from the germline V gene are MNHEY and SVGAGI. The CDR3 reads CASSYTDRTEAFF. CDR3 coding DNA: TGTGCCAGCAGTTACACTGACAGGACTGAAGCTTTCTTT.

The chain recombines TRBV5-6 with TRBJ2-1; 7 bases align to TRBD2. CDR1 and CDR2 from the germline V gene are SGHDT and YYEEEE. Trimming at V came to 2 bases and at J to 8 bases, leaving 10 bases not matched to a gene. The CDR3 spans 15 residues. CDR3 loop: CASSFPASGSDEQFF. DNA of the CDR3: TGTGCCAGCAGCTTTCCGGCTAGCGGTTCGGATGAGCAGTTCTTC.

The chain carries TRBV5-1 and TRBJ2-3, with 9 positions matching TRBD2. This CDR3 spans 17 amino acids. V lost 5 bases and J lost 2; bases outside the gene matches: 12. Germline V gives CDR1 SGHRS, CDR2 YFSETQ. Written as DNA, the CDR3 is TGCGCCAGCAGGCTAAATGCGGCGGGGGGGTTCACAGATACGCAGTATTTT. Its protein is CASRLNAAGGFTDTQYF.

The genes are TRBV29-1 and TRBJ2-5, with 7 bases identical to TRBD1. J was trimmed by 5 bases and V by 5 bases; bases with no gene match: 8. Germline V gives CDR1 SQVTM, CDR2 ANQGSEA. The CDR3 sequence is 13 residues long. The CDR3 loop reads CSVSRGGAETQYF. In DNA, the CDR3 is TGCAGCGTTAGTAGAGGGGGCGCGGAGACCCAGTACTTC.

The chain combines TRBV18 with TRBJ2-1; D perhaps matches TRBD2 (5 bases). V shed 6 bases and J shed 4 bases, with 10 bases lying between them. The CDR3 is 13 amino acids. Germline values: CDR1 KGHSH, CDR2 LQKENI. CDR3 protein: CASSQDFYNEQFF. As DNA, the CDR3 is TGTGCCAGCTCTCAGGACTTTTACAATGAGCAGTTCTTC.

The chain's CDR3 is CAISESLYSYTEAFF. The DNA for the CDR3 is TGTGCCATCAGTGAGTCGCTCTACAGCTACACTGAAGCTTTCTTT. This chain uses TRBV10-3 with TRBJ1-1; D gene ambiguous. The CDR3 spans 15 residues. The germline V gene has CDR1 ENHRY and CDR2 SYGVKD. V was clipped by 0 bases and J by 3 bases, with 11 bases between them.

The chain recombines TRBV15 with TRBJ2-2; 8 bases align to TRBD1. The junction had 3 bases not matched to a gene; V was cut back by 7 bases and J by 5 bases. The CDR3 covers 13 residues. The germline V gene encodes CDR1 LNHNV and CDR2 YYDKDF (reference sequence). The CDR3 DNA sequence: TGTGCCACCACGGACAGGGCGACCGGGGAGCTGTTTTTT. Encoded protein: CATTDRATGELFF.

The V gene is TRBV7-3, the J gene TRBJ2-1; 8 bases match TRBD1. The CDR3 is made up of 13 amino acids. V lost 5 bases to trimming and J lost 9 bases; unmatched junction nucleotides: 6. Germline lookup yields CDR1 SGHTA and CDR2 FQGTGA. The CDR3 bases are TGTGCCAGCAGCCCCGGGACAGGTACTGAGCAGTTCTTC. Encoded protein: CASSPGTGTEQFF. The whole variable domain, filled in from reference TRBV7-3 and TRBJ2-1, reads GAGVSQTPSNKVTEKGKYVELRCDPISGHTALYWYRQSLGQGPEFLIYFQGTGAADDSGLPNDRFFAVRPEGSVSTLKIQRTERGDSAVYLCASSPGTGTEQFFGPGTRLTVL.

This chain's CDR3 is CASSITYRYGYTF. The CDR3 nucleotides read TGTGCCAGTAGTATAACGTACAGATATGGCTACACCTTC. The chain carries TRBV19 and TRBJ1-2, with D unclear. Germline V gene data show CDR1 as LNHDA and CDR2 as SQIVND (reference sequence). The CDR3 consists of 13 residues. V lost 2 bases, J lost 5 bases, and 9 bases lay in between.

The chain uses TRBV25-1 and TRBJ2-5; TRBD2 matches 7 bases. The CDR3 consists of 13 residues. Germline V gene data show CDR1 as MGHDK and CDR2 as SYGVNS. Trimming cost V 3 bases and J 5 bases; bases outside gene matches: 3. CDR3 sequence (DNA): TGTGCCAGCAGTGACTGGGGGGGGGAGACCCAGTACTTC. Amino acid sequence: CASSDWGGETQYF.

This clone was found a few times. The chain joins TRBV5-1 to TRBJ1-2, with D tentatively TRBD1 (6 bases). The V gene's germline CDR1 is SGHRS and CDR2 YFSETQ. Deletions cut 5 bases from V and 0 bases from J, with 17 bases between. There are 16 residues in the CDR3. CDR3 in DNA: TGCGCCAGCAGAGCTTTGACAGGCCTCGCTAACTATGGCTACACCTTC. Amino acid sequence: CASRALTGLANYGYTF.